The rows below give T cell receptor beta chains drawn from one sample of a study of cytomegalovirus exposure and HLA in healthy donors. Only in-frame clones appear in the TCRdb table, and some are missing; sequencing was by immunoSEQ multiplex PCR. The data show 150,000 to 200,000 clones, with more than 70% seen just once and 2.5% to 3.5% held by the top ten. The source material was PBMCs. The source of these receptors is a man younger than 35 in good health and CMV-seronegative. CDR3s include the opening cysteine and the closing phenylalanine or tryptophan. A D gene is named only where the DNA matches it firmly. Some rows have no size entry. The others give once, few or many, or a class for an expanded clone.

. TRBJ2-3 . TRBV27 14 CASSLFTYTDTQYF TGTGCCAGCAGTTTATTTACTTACACAGATACGCAGTATTTT
. TRBJ2-3 . TRBV5-4 16 CASSPGTQAAADTQYF TGTGCCAGCAGCCCCGGGACTCAAGCGGCGGCGGATACGCAGTATTTT
. TRBJ1-6 . TRBV7-8 16 CASSLPRQLYNSPLHF TGTGCCAGCAGCTTACCTCGACAGCTTTATAATTCACCCCTCCACTTT
TRBD1 TRBJ1-1 . TRBV4-1 14 CASSRGQGATEAFF TGCGCCAGCAGCCGAGGACAGGGGGCTACTGAAGCTTTCTTT
. TRBJ2-5 . TRBV6-1 18 CASSEALLGGGIGETQYF TGTGCCAGCAGTGAAGCGCTTCTGGGTGGAGGGATCGGAGAGACCCAGTACTTC
TRBD2 TRBJ2-2 . TRBV10-3 16 CAISESGSGMTGELFF TGTGCCATCAGTGAGTCGGGTAGCGGGATGACCGGGGAGCTGTTTTTT
. TRBJ2-5 . TRBV27 15 CASSPLGGNQETQYF TGTGCCAGCAGTCCATTGGGGGGAAACCAAGAGACCCAGTACTTC
TRBD2 TRBJ2-2 . TRBV5-4 16 CASGTSGGAGAGELFF TGTGCCAGCGGGACTAGCGGGGGGGCAGGGGCCGGGGAGCTGTTTTTT
TRBD1 TRBJ1-5 . TRBV28 14 CASMITGGVQPQHF TGTGCCAGCATGATAACAGGGGGCGTTCAGCCCCAGCATTTT
. TRBJ1-1 . TRBV27 13 CASSFGPNTEAFF TGTGCCAGCAGTTTTGGGCCGAACACTGAAGCTTTCTTT
. TRBJ1-5 . TRBV28 13 CASSLVAGQPQHF TGTGCCAGCAGTCTCGTGGCAGGACAGCCCCAGCATTTT
. TRBJ1-2 . TRBV7-9 12 CASRDSGYGYTF TGTGCCAGCAGGGACAGTGGCTATGGCTACACCTTC
TRBD1 TRBJ1-4 . TRBV6-5 15 CASSYRGLGNEKLFF TGTGCCAGCAGTTACAGGGGGCTCGGCAATGAAAAACTGTTTTTT
TRBD1 TRBJ1-4 . TRBV11-2 15 CASSLEQGAGEKLFF TGTGCCAGCAGCTTAGAACAGGGGGCAGGTGAAAAACTGTTTTTT
. TRBJ2-3 . TRBV7-9 13 CASSLISSDTQYF TGTGCCAGCAGCTTAATCTCCTCCGATACGCAGTATTTT
. TRBJ2-7 . TRBV6-5 15 CASSKESGQAHEQYF TGTGCCAGCAGTAAGGAGAGCGGGCAGGCCCACGAGCAGTACTTC
. TRBJ1-5 . TRBV6-1 13 CASTSVSNQPQHF TGTGCCAGCACCTCGGTCTCCAATCAGCCCCAGCATTTT
TRBD1 TRBJ1-4 . TRBV7-6 14 CASSFGTGGEKLFF TGTGCCAGCAGCTTTGGGACAGGAGGGGAAAAACTGTTTTTT
. TRBJ1-5 . TRBV10-2 14 CASSEVGDYQPQHF TGCGCCAGCAGTGAGGTGGGGGACTATCAGCCCCAGCATTTT
. TRBJ1-1 . TRBV6-5 13 CASSYGRELEAFF TGTGCCAGCAGTTACGGGAGGGAACTGGAAGCTTTCTTT
. TRBJ2-7 . TRBV7-9 13 CASSLARSYEQYF TGTGCCAGCAGCTTAGCCAGATCCTACGAGCAGTACTTC
TRBD1 TRBJ1-1 . TRBV5-6 18 CASRREDDRGLLDTEAFF TGTGCCAGCAGGAGAGAAGACGACAGGGGGCTATTGGACACTGAAGCTTTCTTT
TRBD1 TRBJ2-5 . TRBV9 15 CASSAGTGGGETQYF TGTGCCAGCAGCGCGGGGACAGGGGGTGGAGAGACCCAGTACTTC
. TRBJ1-5 . TRBV18 13 CASSPDKNQPQHF TGTGCCAGCTCGCCAGACAAGAATCAGCCCCAGCATTTT
TRBD1 TRBJ1-5 . TRBV4-1 18 CASSQVRGTGGFAQPQHF TGCGCCAGCAGCCAAGTCCGGGGGACAGGGGGGTTTGCTCAGCCCCAGCATTTT
TRBD1 TRBJ1-2 . TRBV10-1 15 CASSGTTGGYAGYTF TGCGCCAGCAGTGGGACGACAGGGGGTTACGCTGGCTACACCTTC
TRBD2 TRBJ2-5 . TRBV19 15 CASSMPSGGQETQYF TGTGCCAGTAGTATGCCTAGCGGGGGCCAAGAGACCCAGTACTTC
TRBD1 TRBJ1-2 . TRBV28 15 CASSLRDRVGYGYTF TGTGCCAGCAGCCTCCGCGACAGGGTGGGCTATGGCTACACCTTC
. TRBJ2-5 . TRBV11-2 17 CASSLGQQGGQWETQYF TGTGCCAGCAGCTTAGGCCAACAGGGGGGGCAGTGGGAGACCCAGTACTTC
. TRBJ2-7 . TRBV7-7 13 CASSLAGSYEQYF TGTGCTAGCAGCTTGGCAGGTAGCTACGAGCAGTACTTC
. TRBJ2-1 . TRBV4-3 13 CASSQEAYNEQFF TGCGCCAGCAGCCAAGAGGCTTACAATGAGCAGTTCTTC
TRBD2 TRBJ2-5 . TRBV4-2 15 CASSPGLAEQETQYF TGTGCCAGCAGCCCCGGACTAGCGGAGCAAGAGACCCAGTACTTC
TRBD2 TRBJ2-3 . TRBV5-4 17 CASSLGSGRGYTDTQYF TGTGCCAGCAGCTTGGGAAGCGGGAGGGGGTACACAGATACGCAGTATTTT
. TRBJ1-1 once TRBV19 14 CASSPRQKDTEAFF TGTGCCAGTAGTCCCCGACAGAAAGACACTGAAGCTTTCTTT
TRBD1 TRBJ2-7 . TRBV11-1 15 CASRTGPGQAYEQYF TGTGCCAGCAGAACCGGTCCCGGACAGGCCTACGAGCAGTACTTC
TRBD1 TRBJ2-6 once TRBV25-1 18 CASSEGAGGGIGANVLTF TGTGCCAGCAGTGAGGGAGCAGGGGGCGGAATTGGGGCCAACGTCCTGACTTTC
TRBD2 TRBJ2-1 . TRBV2 15 CASNRLASYSNEQFF TGTGCCAGCAACCGACTAGCGTCCTATTCCAATGAGCAGTTCTTC
. TRBJ2-5 . TRBV2 15 CASSSSWVGAETQYF TGTGCCAGCAGCTCCTCGTGGGTGGGAGCAGAGACCCAGTACTTC
. TRBJ2-1 . TRBV6-1 15 CASRTGTRSYNEQFF TGTGCCAGCAGGACCGGGACACGCTCCTACAATGAGCAGTTCTTC
. TRBJ1-6 . TRBV5-6 15 CASSLVRSYGSPLHF TGTGCCAGCAGCTTGGTCAGGTCCTACGGTTCACCCCTCCACTTT
TRBD2 TRBJ2-3 . TRBV11-2 15 CASSRGLADTDTQYF TGTGCCAGCAGCCGAGGACTAGCGGACACAGATACGCAGTATTTT
TRBD1 TRBJ1-2 few TRBV7-9 14 CASSYPGGAYGYTF TGTGCCAGCAGCTACCCAGGGGGCGCCTATGGCTACACCTTC
. TRBJ2-2 . TRBV6-1 14 CASTLLSFTGELFF TGTGCCAGCACCCTGTTGTCCTTCACCGGGGAGCTGTTTTTT
TRBD1 TRBJ2-2 few TRBV19 18 CASSVGQGAFTSTGELFF TGTGCCAGTAGTGTGGGACAGGGGGCATTCACCTCCACCGGGGAGCTGTTTTTT
. TRBJ2-7 . TRBV10-2 15 CASSESVDSFYEQYF TGCGCCAGCAGTGAATCTGTCGACAGCTTCTACGAGCAGTACTTC
. TRBJ2-2 . TRBV5-1 15 CASSLERQSTGELFF TGCGCCAGCAGCTTGGAGCGTCAGAGCACCGGGGAGCTGTTTTTT
TRBD2 TRBJ2-1 once TRBV6-4 14 CASSETGLGHEQFF TGTGCCAGCAGTGAGACCGGACTAGGCCATGAGCAGTTCTTC
TRBD2 TRBJ2-1 . TRBV19 17 CASSTGLAGVAYNEQFF TGTGCCAGTAGTACGGGACTAGCGGGAGTTGCCTACAATGAGCAGTTCTTC
TRBD2 TRBJ2-1 . TRBV5-4 18 CASSPGTSGGRPYNEQFF TGTGCCAGCAGCCCCGGGACTAGCGGGGGTCGTCCGTACAATGAGCAGTTCTTC
TRBD1 TRBJ2-7 . TRBV5-1 15 CASSLTGAISYEQYF TGCGCCAGCAGCTTGACAGGGGCAATCTCCTACGAGCAGTACTTC
. TRBJ2-5 . TRBV5-6 14 CASSLTDNQETQYF TGTGCCAGCAGCTTGACAGACAACCAAGAGACCCAGTACTTC
. TRBJ2-7 . TRBV6-1 11 CAFGKNYEQYF TGTGCTTTCGGGAAGAACTACGAGCAGTACTTC
TRBD1 TRBJ1-2 . TRBV7-2 14 CASSLIGQGDGYTF TGTGCCAGCAGCCTAATCGGACAGGGAGATGGCTACACCTTC
TRBD2 TRBJ2-3 . TRBV6-4 17 CASSALGSSGFTDTQYF TGTGCCAGCAGTGCTCTCGGGTCTAGCGGATTCACAGATACGCAGTATTTT